This is a list of T cell receptor beta chains from one sample in a study of control samples from healthy donors and cancer patients. Generated by immunoSEQ multiplex PCR, the TCRdb table keeps only in-frame clones and is missing some. The repertoire holds roughly 76,000 clones, with roughly 94% as singletons. The sequencing sample was made of blood. The receptor source for this set is a woman in her thirties or forties in good health. Each CDR3 is given with its conserved first and last residue. D genes are given only for firm matches. Size is omitted from some rows. Given values are once, few, many or a class for expanded clones.

j_call d_call clone_size v_call cdr3_length cdr3_aa cdr3_nt
TRBJ1-5 TRBD1 - TRBV15 16 CATSRVRTGGNQPQHF TGTGCCACCAGCAGAGTCCGGACAGGGGGTAATCAGCCCCAGCATTTT
TRBJ1-3 TRBD1 few TRBV15 14 CATSSGQGVDTIYF TGTGCCACCAGCAGCGGACAGGGGGTAGACACCATATATTTT
TRBJ2-7 - - TRBV30 13 CAWSVGDLREQYF TGTGCCTGGAGTGTAGGAGACCTTCGAGAGCAGTACTTC
TRBJ2-7 TRBD2 - TRBV10-3 17 CAISETGTSDRWDEQYF TGTGCCATCAGTGAGACCGGGACTAGCGATCGATGGGACGAGCAGTACTTC
TRBJ1-1 - - TRBV2 13 CASSSTGNTEAFF TGTGCCAGCAGCTCGACAGGGAACACTGAAGCTTTCTTT
TRBJ2-7 - - TRBV6-2/TRBV6-3 13 CASSFRQAYEQYF TGTGCCAGCAGTTTCAGACAGGCCTACGAGCAGTACTTC
TRBJ2-1 - - TRBV5-1 14 CASSSMDINNEQFF TGCGCCAGCAGCTCAATGGACATAAACAATGAGCAGTTCTTC
TRBJ1-3 - - TRBV27 13 CASSQAQRNTIYF TGTGCCAGCAGTCAGGCCCAGAGAAACACCATATATTTT
TRBJ1-5 - - TRBV15 14 CATSSFVAGQPQHF TGTGCCACCAGCAGTTTCGTGGCAGGTCAGCCCCAGCATTTT
TRBJ1-6 - - TRBV15 15 CATSRGAGRNSPLHF TGTGCCACCAGCAGAGGGGCGGGCAGGAATTCACCCCTCCACTTT
TRBJ1-2 TRBD1 - TRBV7-8 15 CASSPSRGGGYGYTF TGTGCCAGCAGCCCCAGTAGAGGGGGCGGATATGGCTACACCTTC
TRBJ2-2 - - TRBV14 12 CASSRDFRELFF TGTGCCAGCAGCCGGGACTTCCGCGAGCTGTTTTTT
TRBJ1-1 - - TRBV12-3/TRBV12-4 13 CASSPDESTEAFF TGTGCCAGCAGTCCGGACGAGTCCACTGAAGCTTTCTTT
TRBJ2-7 TRBD2 - TRBV7-9 14 CASRNATSGSEQYF TGTGCCAGCAGAAACGCGACTAGCGGGAGCGAGCAGTACTTC
TRBJ2-5 - - TRBV24-1 13 CATSDGAGETQYF TGTGCCACCAGTGACGGGGCGGGGGAGACCCAGTACTTC
TRBJ2-5 - - TRBV2 12 CAGRQFQETQYF TGTGCCGGAAGACAGTTTCAAGAGACCCAGTACTTC
TRBJ1-6 TRBD1 - TRBV4-1 15 CASSRPDRVNSPLHF TGCGCCAGCAGCCGCCCGGACAGGGTGAATTCACCCCTCCACTTT
TRBJ2-2 - - TRBV27 11 CASRGAGELFF TGTGCCAGCAGAGGGGCCGGGGAGCTGTTTTTT
TRBJ2-5 - - TRBV12-5 16 CARSPPRGQVQETQYF TGTGCTAGGTCCCCCCCGAGAGGTCAAGTCCAAGAGACCCAGTACTTC
TRBJ2-3 - - TRBV5-6 12 CASSLGRDTQYF TGTGCCAGCAGCTTAGGGAGGGATACGCAGTATTTT
TRBJ2-1 - - TRBV5-1 15 CASSHLGPGLNEQFF TGCGCCAGCAGCCATTTGGGACCCGGTTTAAATGAGCAGTTCTTC
TRBJ2-2 - - TRBV7-2 16 CASSPPARARTGELFF TGTGCCAGCAGCCCCCCGGCGCGGGCGAGGACCGGGGAGCTGTTTTTT
TRBJ2-4 - - TRBV11-2 16 CASSLAVWAAKNIQYF TGTGCCAGCAGCTTAGCAGTCTGGGCAGCCAAAAACATTCAGTACTTC
TRBJ1-1 TRBD1 - TRBV9 15 CASSVSGTANTEAFF TGTGCCAGCAGCGTAAGCGGGACAGCAAACACTGAAGCTTTCTTT
TRBJ2-3 TRBD2 once TRBV2 15 CASQRLAGGPDTQYF TGTGCCAGCCAAAGACTAGCGGGAGGGCCTGATACGCAGTATTTT
TRBJ2-7 - - TRBV7-8 14 CASSLALVGGEQYF TGTGCCAGCAGCTTAGCTTTAGTGGGGGGCGAGCAGTACTTC
TRBJ2-1 - few TRBV11-2 14 CASSLETLSNEQFF TGTGCCAGCAGCTTAGAAACTTTATCCAATGAGCAGTTCTTC
TRBJ2-7 TRBD2 once TRBV19 13 CASTGGSSYEQYF TGTGCCAGTACCGGGGGGAGCTCCTACGAGCAGTACTTC
TRBJ1-1 - - TRBV18 15 CASSPAMDVPSEAFF TGTGCCAGCTCACCGGCGATGGACGTCCCTTCTGAAGCTTTCTTT
TRBJ1-1 - - TRBV6-5 15 CASSYSTNRATEAFF TGTGCCAGCAGTTACTCCACAAACAGGGCCACTGAAGCTTTCTTT
TRBJ2-2 - - TRBV5-4 16 CASSPIESFGTGELFF TGTGCCAGCAGCCCGATTGAGTCCTTCGGCACCGGGGAGCTGTTTTTT
TRBJ2-3 TRBD2 - TRBV5-5 15 CASSSLGGETDTQYF TGTGCCAGCAGCTCCCTTGGGGGGGAAACAGATACGCAGTATTTT
TRBJ2-3 - - TRBV5-1 15 CASSSGRGGTDTQYF TGCGCCAGCAGCTCTGGTAGGGGTGGCACAGATACGCAGTATTTT
TRBJ2-7 TRBD2 - TRBV7-9 14 CASSPTSEYYEQYF TGTGCCAGCAGCCCGACTAGCGAGTACTACGAGCAGTACTTC
TRBJ1-1 - - TRBV15 15 CATSREGGGYTEAFF TGTGCCACCAGCAGAGAGGGGGGAGGGTACACTGAAGCTTTCTTT
TRBJ1-5 TRBD1 few TRBV5-5 15 CASSFSGTGNQPQHF TGTGCCAGCAGCTTTTCCGGGACAGGGAATCAGCCCCAGCATTTT
TRBJ1-2 - - TRBV3-1/TRBV3-2 14 CASSQDSRGRGYTF TGTGCCAGCAGCCAAGATTCGCGGGGGCGAGGCTACACCTTC
TRBJ2-2 TRBD2 - TRBV5-8 17 CASSLEGGRGGTGELFF TGTGCCAGCAGCTTGGAAGGCGGGAGGGGAGGCACCGGGGAGCTGTTTTTT
TRBJ2-7 TRBD2 - TRBV3-1/TRBV3-2 15 CASSQDGTSGYEQYF TGTGCCAGCAGCCAAGATGGGACTAGCGGCTACGAGCAGTACTTC
TRBJ1-1 - - TRBV18 14 CASSPRGGGTEAFF TGTGCCAGCTCACCAAGGGGAGGGGGCACTGAAGCTTTCTTT
TRBJ2-7 - - TRBV6-5 13 CASSYLDGGEQYF TGTGCCAGCAGTTACTTGGATGGTGGGGAGCAGTACTTC
TRBJ2-1 TRBD1 - TRBV19 15 CASSIGGGFYNEQFF TGTGCCAGTAGTATAGGAGGGGGCTTCTACAATGAGCAGTTCTTC
TRBJ1-4 TRBD1 - TRBV6-6 14 CASSQDRGNEKLFF TGTGCCAGCAGTCAGGACAGGGGGAATGAAAAACTGTTTTTT
TRBJ2-7 TRBD1 - TRBV30 14 CAWNDRDLFYEQYF TGTGCCTGGAATGACAGGGATCTCTTCTACGAGCAGTACTTC
TRBJ2-5 - - TRBV7-3 15 CASSLIGSSSETQYF TGTGCCAGCAGCTTAATAGGGTCTAGCAGTGAGACCCAGTACTTC
TRBJ2-1 - - TRBV6-5 13 CASGTPIGNEQFF TGTGCCAGCGGGACTCCGATAGGGAATGAGCAGTTCTTC
TRBJ2-3 - - TRBV6-4 13 CASSAGDTDTQYF TGTGCCAGCAGTGCCGGGGACACAGATACGCAGTATTTT
TRBJ1-1 - - TRBV5-4 14 CASSLYSMNTEAFF TGTGCCAGCAGCTTGTATAGCATGAACACTGAAGCTTTCTTT
TRBJ2-1 TRBD2 - TRBV19 15 CASSTLAGGPNEQFF TGTGCCAGTAGTACCTTAGCGGGAGGGCCAAATGAGCAGTTCTTC
TRBJ1-1 - - TRBV10-1 15 CASSDPGAKNTEAFF TGCGCCAGCAGCGATCCGGGAGCCAAGAACACTGAAGCTTTCTTT
TRBJ1-5 - - TRBV25-1 16 CASSEYDRTQNQPQHF TGTGCCAGCAGTGAATACGACAGGACCCAGAATCAGCCCCAGCATTTT
TRBJ1-1 - - TRBV6-1 15 CASSESGRANTEAFF TGTGCCAGCAGTGAAAGCGGCAGGGCCAACACTGAAGCTTTCTTT
TRBJ2-5 TRBD2 - TRBV28 17 CASTLRTSGGKGETQYF TGTGCCAGCACCCTCAGGACTAGCGGGGGGAAGGGAGAGACCCAGTACTTC
TRBJ2-3 - - TRBV4-1 16 CASSPFGGSLTDTQYF TGCGCCAGCAGCCCCTTTGGAGGGTCCCTCACAGATACGCAGTATTTT